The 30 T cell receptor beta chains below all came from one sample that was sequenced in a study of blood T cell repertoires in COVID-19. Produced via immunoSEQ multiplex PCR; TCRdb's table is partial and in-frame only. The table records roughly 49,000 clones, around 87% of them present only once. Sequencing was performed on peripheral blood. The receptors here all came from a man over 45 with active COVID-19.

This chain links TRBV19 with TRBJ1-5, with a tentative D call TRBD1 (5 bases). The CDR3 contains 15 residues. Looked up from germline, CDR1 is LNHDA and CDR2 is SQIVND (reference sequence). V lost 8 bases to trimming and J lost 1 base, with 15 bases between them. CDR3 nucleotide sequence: TGTGCCAGTGGATACAGGTACGGGAGCAATCAGCCCCAGCATTTT. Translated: CASGYRYGSNQPQHF.

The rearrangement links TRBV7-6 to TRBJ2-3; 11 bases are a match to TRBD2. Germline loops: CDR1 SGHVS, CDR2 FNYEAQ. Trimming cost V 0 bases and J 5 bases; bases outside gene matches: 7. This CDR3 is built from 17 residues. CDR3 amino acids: CASSLALSGGAGDTQYF. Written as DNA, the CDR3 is TGTGCCAGCAGCTTAGCGCTTAGCGGGGGGGCTGGAGATACGCAGTATTTT.

CDR3 residues: CASNPRRDRETQYF. The CDR3 DNA follows: TGTGCCAGCAATCCCCGGAGGGACAGAGAGACCCAGTACTTC. V usage is TRBV6-6 and J usage is TRBJ2-5, with TRBD1 as a possible D gene (7 bases). Germline V gene data show CDR1 as MNHNY and CDR2 as SVGAGI (reference sequence). V lost 7 bases and J 4 bases, leaving 16 bases between the germline ends. The CDR3 is 14 residues long.

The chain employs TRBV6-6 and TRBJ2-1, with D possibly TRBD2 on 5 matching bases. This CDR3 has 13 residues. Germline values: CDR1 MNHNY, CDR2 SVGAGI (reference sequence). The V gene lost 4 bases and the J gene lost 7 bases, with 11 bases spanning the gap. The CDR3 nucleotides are TGTGCCAGCAGTTGGTCCCGAGGGAATGAGCAGTTCTTC. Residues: CASSWSRGNEQFF.

Here the CDR3 DNA reads TGTGCCAGCTCACCAGGGTTCTCACTAGCGGGCCGCGACGAGCAGTACTTC. Translating it yields CASSPGFSLAGRDEQYF. V is TRBV18 and J is TRBJ2-7, with 9 bases matching TRBD2. Trimming removed 2 bases from V and 5 bases from J; junction bases left unmatched: 13. The CDR3 consists of 17 residues. Germline V lookup: CDR1 KGHSH, CDR2 LQKENI.

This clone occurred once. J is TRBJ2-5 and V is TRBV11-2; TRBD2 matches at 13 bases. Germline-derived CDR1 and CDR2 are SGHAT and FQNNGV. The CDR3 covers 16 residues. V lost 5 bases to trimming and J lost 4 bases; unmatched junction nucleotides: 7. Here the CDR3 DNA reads TGTGCCAGCAGCCTCACTAGCGGGAGGGCGGCAGAGACCCAGTACTTC. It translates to CASSLTSGRAAETQYF.

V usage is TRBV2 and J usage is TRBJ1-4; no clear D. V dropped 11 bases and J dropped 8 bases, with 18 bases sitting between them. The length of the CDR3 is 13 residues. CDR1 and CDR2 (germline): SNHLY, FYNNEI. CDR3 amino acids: CAGAGREGEKLFF. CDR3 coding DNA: TGTGCCGGTGCCGGGCGGGAAGGGGAAAAACTGTTTTTT.

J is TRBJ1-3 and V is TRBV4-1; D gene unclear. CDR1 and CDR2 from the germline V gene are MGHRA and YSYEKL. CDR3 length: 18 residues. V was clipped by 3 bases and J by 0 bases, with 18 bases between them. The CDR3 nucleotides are TGCGCCAGCAGCCATGCCCCCGGAGGCGGCCGCTCTGGAAACACCATATATTTT. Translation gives CASSHAPGGGRSGNTIYF.

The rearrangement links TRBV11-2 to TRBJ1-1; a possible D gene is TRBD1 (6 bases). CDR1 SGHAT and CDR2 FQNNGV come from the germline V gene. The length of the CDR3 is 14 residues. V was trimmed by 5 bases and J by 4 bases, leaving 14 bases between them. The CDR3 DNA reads TGTGCCAGCAGCCCAAACAGGGTCCGCACTGAAGCTTTCTTT. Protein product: CASSPNRVRTEAFF.

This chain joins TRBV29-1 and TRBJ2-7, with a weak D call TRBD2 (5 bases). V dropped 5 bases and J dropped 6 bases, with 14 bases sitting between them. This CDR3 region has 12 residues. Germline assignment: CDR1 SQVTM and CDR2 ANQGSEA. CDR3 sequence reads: CSVYGEQIEQYF. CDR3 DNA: TGCAGCGTTTATGGGGAGCAGATCGAGCAGTACTTC.

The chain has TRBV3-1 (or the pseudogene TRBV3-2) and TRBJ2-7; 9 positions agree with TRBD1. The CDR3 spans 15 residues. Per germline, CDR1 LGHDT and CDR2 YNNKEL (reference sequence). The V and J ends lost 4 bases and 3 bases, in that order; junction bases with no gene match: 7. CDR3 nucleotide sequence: TGTGCCAGCAGCCCGCGAACAGGGGGCATCTACGAGCAGTACTTC. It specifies CASSPRTGGIYEQYF.

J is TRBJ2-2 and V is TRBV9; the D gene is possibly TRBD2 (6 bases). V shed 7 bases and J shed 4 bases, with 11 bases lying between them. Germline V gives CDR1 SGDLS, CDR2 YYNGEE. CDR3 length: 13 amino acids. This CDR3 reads CASGGTGTGELFF. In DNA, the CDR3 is TGTGCCAGCGGGGGGACGGGCACCGGGGAGCTGTTTTTT.

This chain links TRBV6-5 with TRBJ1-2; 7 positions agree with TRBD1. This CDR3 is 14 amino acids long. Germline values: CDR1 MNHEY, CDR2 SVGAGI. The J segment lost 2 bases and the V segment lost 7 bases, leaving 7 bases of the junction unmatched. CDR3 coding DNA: TGTGCCAGCACCCCGGGGGACAGAAACTATGGCTACACCTTC. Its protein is CASTPGDRNYGYTF.

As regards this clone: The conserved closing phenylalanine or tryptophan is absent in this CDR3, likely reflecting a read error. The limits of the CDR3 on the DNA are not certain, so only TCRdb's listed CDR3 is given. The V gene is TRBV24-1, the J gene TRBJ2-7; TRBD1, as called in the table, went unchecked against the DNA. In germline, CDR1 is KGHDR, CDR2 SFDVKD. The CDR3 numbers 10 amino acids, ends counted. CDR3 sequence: CATSPRGAQL.

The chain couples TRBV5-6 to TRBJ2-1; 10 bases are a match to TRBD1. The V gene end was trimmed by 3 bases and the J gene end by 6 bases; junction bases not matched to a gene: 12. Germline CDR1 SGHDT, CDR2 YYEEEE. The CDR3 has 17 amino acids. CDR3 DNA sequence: TGTGCCAGCAGCTCTACGTGGGCCGGGACAGGGGTCAATGAGCAGTTCTTC. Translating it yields CASSSTWAGTGVNEQFF.

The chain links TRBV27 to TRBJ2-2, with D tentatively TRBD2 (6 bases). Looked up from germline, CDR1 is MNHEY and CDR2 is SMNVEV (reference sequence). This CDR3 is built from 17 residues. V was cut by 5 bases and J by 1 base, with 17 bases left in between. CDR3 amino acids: CASSPLPRDWNTGELFF. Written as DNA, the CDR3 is TGTGCCAGCAGTCCCCTCCCCCGGGACTGGAACACCGGGGAGCTGTTTTTT.

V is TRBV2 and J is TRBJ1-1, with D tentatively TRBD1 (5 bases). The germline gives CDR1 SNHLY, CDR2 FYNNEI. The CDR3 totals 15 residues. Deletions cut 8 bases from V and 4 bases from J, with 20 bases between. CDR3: CASDPSGVGGTEAFF. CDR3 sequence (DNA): TGTGCCAGCGACCCTTCGGGGGTCGGGGGCACTGAAGCTTTCTTT.

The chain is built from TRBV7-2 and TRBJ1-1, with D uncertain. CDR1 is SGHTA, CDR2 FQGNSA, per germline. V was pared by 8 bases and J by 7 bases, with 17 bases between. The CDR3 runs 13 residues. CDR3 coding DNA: TGTGCCAGCTCTTCTATAAGTCCCGGTGAAGCTTTCTTT. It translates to CASSSISPGEAFF.

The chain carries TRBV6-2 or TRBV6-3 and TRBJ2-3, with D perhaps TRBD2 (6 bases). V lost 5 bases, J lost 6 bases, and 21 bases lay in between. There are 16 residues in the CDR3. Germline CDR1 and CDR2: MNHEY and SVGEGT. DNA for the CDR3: TGTGCCAGCAGTGCCTCAATGCGGGGTGGCGTTGATACGCAGTATTTT. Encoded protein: CASSASMRGGVDTQYF.

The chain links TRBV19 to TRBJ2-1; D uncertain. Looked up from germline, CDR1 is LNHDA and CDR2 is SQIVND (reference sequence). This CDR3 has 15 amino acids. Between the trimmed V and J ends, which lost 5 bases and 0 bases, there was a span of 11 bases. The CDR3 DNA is TGTGCCAGTAGTCCGCAGGTGACCTCCTACAATGAGCAGTTCTTC. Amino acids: CASSPQVTSYNEQFF. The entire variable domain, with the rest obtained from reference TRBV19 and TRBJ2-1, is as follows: DGGITQSPKYLFRKEGQNVTLSCEQNLNHDAMYWYRQDPGQGLRLIYYSQIVNDFQKGDIAEGYSVSREKKESFPLTVTSAQKNPTAFYLCASSPQVTSYNEQFFGPGTRLTVL.

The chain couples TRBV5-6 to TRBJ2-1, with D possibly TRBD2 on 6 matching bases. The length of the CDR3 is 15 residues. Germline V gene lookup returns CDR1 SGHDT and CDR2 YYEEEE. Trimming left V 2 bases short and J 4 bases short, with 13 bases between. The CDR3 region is CASSLRLDVYNEQFF. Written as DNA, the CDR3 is TGTGCCAGCAGCTTAAGACTAGATGTGTACAATGAGCAGTTCTTC.

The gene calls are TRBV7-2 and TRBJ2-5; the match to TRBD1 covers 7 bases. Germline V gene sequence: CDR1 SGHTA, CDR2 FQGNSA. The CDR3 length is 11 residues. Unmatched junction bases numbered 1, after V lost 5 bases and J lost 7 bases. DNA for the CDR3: TGTGCCAGCAGCCCAGGGGGGACCCAGTACTTC. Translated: CASSPGGTQYF.

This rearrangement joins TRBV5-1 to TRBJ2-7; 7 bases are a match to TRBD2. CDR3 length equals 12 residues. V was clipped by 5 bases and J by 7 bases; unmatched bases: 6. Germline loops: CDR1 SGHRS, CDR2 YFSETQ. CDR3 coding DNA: TGCGCCAGCAGGGAACCGGGGGGAGAGCAGTACTTC. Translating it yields CASREPGGEQYF.

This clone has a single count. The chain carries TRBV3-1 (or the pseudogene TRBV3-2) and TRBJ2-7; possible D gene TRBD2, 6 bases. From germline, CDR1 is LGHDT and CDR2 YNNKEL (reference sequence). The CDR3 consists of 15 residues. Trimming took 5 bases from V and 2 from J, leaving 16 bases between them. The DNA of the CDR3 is TGTGCCAGCAGCGCCCGGGACTTTAGACCCTACGAGCAGTACTTC. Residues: CASSARDFRPYEQYF.

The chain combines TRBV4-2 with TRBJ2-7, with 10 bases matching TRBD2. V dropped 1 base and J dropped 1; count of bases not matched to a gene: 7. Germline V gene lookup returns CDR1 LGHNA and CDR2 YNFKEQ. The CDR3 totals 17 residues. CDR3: CASSQVLAGGPSYEQYF. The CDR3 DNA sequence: TGTGCCAGCAGCCAAGTTTTAGCGGGAGGACCTTCCTACGAGCAGTACTTC.

The CDR3 DNA is TGTGCCACCAGCAGAGTAGGCGAGGCAGATACGCAGTATTTT. Its translation: CATSRVGEADTQYF. The rearrangement joins TRBV15 to TRBJ2-3; D not certain. V lost 1 base and J 4 bases, leaving 9 bases between the germline ends. Per germline, CDR1 LNHNV and CDR2 YYDKDF (reference sequence). This CDR3 contains 14 residues.

The CDR3 DNA reads as TGTGCCAGCAGCTTTAGACAGGGGGATGGCTACACCTTC. This translates into CASSFRQGDGYTF. This chain links TRBV7-2 with TRBJ1-2, with TRBD1 matching 9 bases. Germline V lookup: CDR1 SGHTA, CDR2 FQGNSA. V shed 3 bases, J shed 6 bases, and the junction held 2 bases outside the gene matches. The CDR3 covers 13 residues.

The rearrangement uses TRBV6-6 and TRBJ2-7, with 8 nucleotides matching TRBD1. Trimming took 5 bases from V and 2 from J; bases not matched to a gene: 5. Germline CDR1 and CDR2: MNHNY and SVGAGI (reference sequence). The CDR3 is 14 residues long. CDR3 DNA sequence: TGTGCCAGCAGTGGCGGACAGGGAACCTACGAGCAGTACTTC. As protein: CASSGGQGTYEQYF.

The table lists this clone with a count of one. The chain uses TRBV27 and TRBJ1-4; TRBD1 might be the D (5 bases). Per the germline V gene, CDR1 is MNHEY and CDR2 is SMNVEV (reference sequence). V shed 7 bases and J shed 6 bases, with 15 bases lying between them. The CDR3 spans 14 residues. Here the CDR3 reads CASKPGWADEKLFF. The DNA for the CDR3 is TGTGCCAGCAAACCAGGGTGGGCCGATGAAAAACTGTTTTTT.

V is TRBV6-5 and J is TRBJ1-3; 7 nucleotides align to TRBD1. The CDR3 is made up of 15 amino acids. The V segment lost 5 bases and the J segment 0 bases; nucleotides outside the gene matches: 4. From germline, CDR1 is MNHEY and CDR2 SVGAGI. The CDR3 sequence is CASSRTGTSGNTIYF. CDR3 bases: TGTGCCAGCAGTCGGACAGGCACCTCTGGAAACACCATATATTTT.